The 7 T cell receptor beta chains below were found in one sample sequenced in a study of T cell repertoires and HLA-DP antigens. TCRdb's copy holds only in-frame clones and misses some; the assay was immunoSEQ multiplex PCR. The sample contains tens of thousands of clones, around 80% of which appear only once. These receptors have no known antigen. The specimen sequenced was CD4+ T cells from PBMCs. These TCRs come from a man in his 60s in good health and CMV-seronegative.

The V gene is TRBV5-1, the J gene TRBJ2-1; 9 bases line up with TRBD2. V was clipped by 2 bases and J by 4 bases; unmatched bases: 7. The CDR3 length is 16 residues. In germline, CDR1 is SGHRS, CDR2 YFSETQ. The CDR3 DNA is TGCGCCAGCAGCTTATTAGCGGGAGCGGGGTACAATGAGCAGTTCTTC. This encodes CASSLLAGAGYNEQFF.

DNA for the CDR3: TGTGCCAGCAGCTTGACAGGGAATGGCTACACCTTC. Translated: CASSLTGNGYTF. The chain uses TRBV5-4 and TRBJ1-2; a possible D gene is TRBD1 (6 bases). Germline lookup yields CDR1 SGHNT and CDR2 YYREEE (reference sequence). The ends were cut back, 1 base at V and 6 bases at J, with 7 bases in the middle. The CDR3 consists of 12 residues.

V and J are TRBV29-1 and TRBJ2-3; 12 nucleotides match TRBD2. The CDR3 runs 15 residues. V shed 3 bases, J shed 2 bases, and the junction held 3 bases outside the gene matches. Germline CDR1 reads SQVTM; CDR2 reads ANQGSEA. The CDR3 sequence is CSVDGLAGNTDTQYF. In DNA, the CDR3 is TGCAGCGTTGATGGACTAGCGGGAAACACAGATACGCAGTATTTT.

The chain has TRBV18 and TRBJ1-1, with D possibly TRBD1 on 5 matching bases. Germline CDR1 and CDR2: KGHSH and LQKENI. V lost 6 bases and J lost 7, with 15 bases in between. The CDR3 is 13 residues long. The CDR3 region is CASSPGRGSEAFF. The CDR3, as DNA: TGTGCCAGCTCCCCTGGGAGGGGCAGTGAAGCTTTCTTT. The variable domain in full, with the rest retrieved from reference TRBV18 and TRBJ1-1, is NAGVMQNPRHLVRRRGQEARLRCSPMKGHSHVYWYRQLPEEGLKFMVYLQKENIIDESGMPKERFSAEFPKEGPSILRIQQVVRGDSAAYFCASSPGRGSEAFFGQGTRLTVV.

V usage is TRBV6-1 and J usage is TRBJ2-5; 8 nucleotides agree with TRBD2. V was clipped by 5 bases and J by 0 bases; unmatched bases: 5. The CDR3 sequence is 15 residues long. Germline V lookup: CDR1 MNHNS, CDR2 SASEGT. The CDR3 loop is CASSRSGSYQETQYF. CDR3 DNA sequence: TGTGCCAGCAGTAGGAGCGGGAGTTACCAAGAGACCCAGTACTTC.

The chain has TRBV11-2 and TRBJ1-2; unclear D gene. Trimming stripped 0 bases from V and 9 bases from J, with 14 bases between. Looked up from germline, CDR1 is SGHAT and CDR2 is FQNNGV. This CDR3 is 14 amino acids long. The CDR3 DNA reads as TGTGCCAGCAGCTTAGATCTTTGGGATTACAGCTACACCTTC. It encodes CASSLDLWDYSYTF.

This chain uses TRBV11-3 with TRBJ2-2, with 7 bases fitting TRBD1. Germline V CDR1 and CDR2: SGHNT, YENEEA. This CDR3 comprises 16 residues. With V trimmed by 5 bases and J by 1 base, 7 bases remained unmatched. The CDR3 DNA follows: TGTGCCAGCAGCCCCCGGGACAGTTTGAACACCGGGGAGCTGTTTTTT. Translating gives CASSPRDSLNTGELFF. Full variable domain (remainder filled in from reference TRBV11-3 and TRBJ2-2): EAGVVQSPRYKIIEKKQPVAFWCNPISGHNTLYWYLQNLGQGPELLIRYENEEAVDDSQLPKDRFSAERLKGVDSTLKIQPAELGDSAVYLCASSPRDSLNTGELFFGEGSRLTVL.